This TCR beta chain originates from a study of regulatory T cells in long-lasting Graves disease (dated by TCRdb to the early 2020s). Regarding the complete study: Antithyroid drugs had been taken for less than 3 months by newly diagnosed Graves' disease patients. This study used TCR sequencing and RNA sequencing of peripheral blood to compare persistent Graves' disease patients against newly diagnosed Graves' disease patients. The study was registered as a clinical trial and conducted in China. A total of around 35 samples underwent TCR sequencing, from around 13 patients with persistent Graves' disease and approximately 20 patients with newly diagnosed Graves' disease.

This clonotype has more than one count but fewer than ten. Its antigen specificity is not known. Within one base of it there is no much larger clone, and no base qualities were kept. The library relied on multiplex PCR. Sequenced on an Illumina HiSeq 4000. CDR3 regions were amplified by Arm-PCR with iRepertoire HTBI primers to construct TCR beta libraries. Before sequencing, the PCR products underwent gel purification. In the paper's pipeline: Gene usage analysis of CDR3 amino acid clonotypes relied on the roughly 60 TRBV and about 15 TRBJ segments identified across samples. COPE and FqMerger were used to merge filtered high-quality paired reads into contigs. BLAST was used to align contigs to IMGT TRBV, TRBD and TRBJ reference genes, and CDR3 was defined according to IMGT. Highly expanded clones were defined as clonotypes with a frequency above 0.1%. Shannon entropy was used to measure repertoire diversity, and the Gini coefficient was used to measure V-J evenness. Clonotypes shared by more than one individual were considered public. Using fastp trimming at Q25 and MiXCR clonotype assembly, TCRdb reanalyzed the public sequencing data and kept in-frame beta chains. Identical CDR3 protein sequences are pooled into one entry, listed with their most common genes and DNA. Here the V and J calls rest on TCRdb's processing, not on the authors' analysis. This sample lists 550,000 to 700,000 distinct CDR3 sequences; 15% to 20% were detected once. Jointly, the top ten make up more than 10% of the sample.

The research as a whole found: As a limitation, the authors acknowledged that the small sample size may reduce accuracy. Sequencing and analysis were restricted to the TCR beta chain. Persistent disease showed preferential use of TRBV28, TRBJ1-2 and TRBJ2-5, whereas newly diagnosed disease favored TRBV20-1 and TRBJ2-1. Compared with newly diagnosed patients, patients with persistent Graves' disease had lower TCR Shannon entropy and fewer highly expanded clones, which suggests clonal expansion. A larger number of public clonotypes was shared among persistent patients (over 2,500) than among newly diagnosed patients (more than 850). Because the primary lesion, thyroid tissue, could not be accessed, the study looked at peripheral blood alone.

The CDR3 measures 14 amino acids from cysteine to phenylalanine. The entry retains the CDR3 DNA only, 42 bases that are in frame from base 1. Cut back by 3 bases and 7 bases, the V and J ends lie 13 bases apart. Sample time point, as interpreted from the label and publication: newly diagnosed GD, antithyroid drugs for less than 3 months. For both TCR sequencing and RNA sequencing, RNA was extracted from PBMCs in TRIzol. Graves' disease was diagnosed according to American Thyroid Association guidelines. Recruitment of patients was carried out at an endocrinology department in Xi'an, China. From each patient, approximately 9.9 milliliters of peripheral blood was collected into an EDTA anticoagulant tube. Ficoll Paque Plus density gradient separation was used to isolate PBMCs, and no further T cell sorting was performed. An Agilent 2100 Bioanalyzer and agarose gel were used to assess RNA quality, and a NanoDrop 2000 was used to measure RNA concentration.

These sequences were also reported in another study, on T cells in Graves' hyperthyroidism and ophthalmopathy. In that second paper, the authors write: Stable Graves' hyperthyroidism was defined as the absence of progression to ophthalmopathy over 18 months of follow-up. Hyperthyroidism patients were aged 18 to 65 years and newly diagnosed, with disease duration of less than 2 months. Any patient with an uncontrolled infection, another autoimmune disease, pregnancy or lactation was excluded. Clinical symptoms, serum thyroxine and TRAb, thyroid ultrasound, and orbital computed tomography formed the basis for the diagnoses. For the first round of RT-PCR on the TCR CDR3, the HTBI primer set was used together with the Qiagen OneStep RT-PCR kit. Blood samples also contained most of the expanded thyroid clonotypes (frequency above 0.001), which suggests that blood repertoires may reflect thyroid immune responses. Ophthalmopathy was separated from stable hyperthyroidism by a 13 V-J signature model, with just over 85% sensitivity and just over 81% specificity obtained in cross-validation and 80%/75% obtained in testing. In validation, the model predicted progression to ophthalmopathy a median of roughly 6.1 months before onset, with about 67% sensitivity and 72.22% specificity. A discovery cohort of roughly 100 patients, about 43 with Graves' ophthalmopathy and approximately 60 with stable Graves' hyperthyroidism, was used to find distinguishing TCR V-J signatures. Whether ophthalmopathy could be predicted prospectively was tested in an independent validation cohort made up of approximately 19 hyperthyroidism patients plus 17 patients who later progressed to ophthalmopathy. The roughly 90 discovery patients were divided at random into training and test sets in a 7:3 ratio. The study also compared thyroid tissue and blood T-cell repertoires from several Graves' hyperthyroidism patients. After blood sampling, hyperthyroidism patients were treated with methimazole at a starting dose of 30 mg daily, and ophthalmopathy patients were treated with high-dose intravenous methylprednisolone. A second multiplex PCR round built the libraries, followed by size selection and purification. Sequencing of the libraries was done on an Illumina HiSeq2000 using paired-end 100 bp reads. Raw data were processed with SOAPnuke, discarding reads with adapters, uncalled bases, mean Phred below 15, or no exact constant-primer or identifier match. COPE v1.2.5 was used to merge the high-quality paired reads, and each unique nucleotide sequence was defined as a clonotype. MiTCR v1.1 was used to align the clonotypes against IMGT TRBV, TRBD and TRBJ reference segments. Analysis was restricted to V-J combinations with a frequency above 0.0001, which covered about 99% of repertoires. A TCS score was defined as the ratio of F50 (clonal expansion) to E x V (chaos), with BLOSUM62-based TCRdist applied between CDR3 peptides within each V-J. Welch's t-statistics and random forest reduced 500 to 550 V-J features to about 12, which were used in a naive Bayes classifier (R e1071). Sample size was not statistically predetermined, and blinding of investigators to group allocation was not performed. According to the paper, TCR Vbeta CDR3 sequencing was carried out on over 130 peripheral blood samples, which came from about 45 ophthalmopathy, around 75 hyperthyroidism and approximately 17 progressor patients.

The rearrangement combines TRBV12-3 or TRBV12-4 with TRBJ1-5, with a tentative D gene TRBD1 over 6 matching bases. This material consisted of peripheral blood mononuclear cells (PBMCs), taken at new diagnosis, from a patient treated with antithyroid drugs. This TCR derives from a man between 18 and 35 years old with Graves disease. Donor details come from another sample of the same person, matched by shared clones. The DNA sequence reads TGTGCCAGCAGTTTCGGCAGGGGCGGACAGCCCCAGCATTTT. Its protein reads: CASSFGRGGQPQHF.